Following are 19 T cell receptor beta chains from one sample sequenced in a study of shared clonotypes between healthy human individuals. Sequencing was performed with immunoSEQ multiplex PCR; in TCRdb, only in-frame clones are kept and a portion is missing. Of approximately 2.3 million clones detected, over 85% appear once; the ten largest clones hold about 0.39%. Sample: naive CD4+ T cells from PBMCs. Noted subset: CD45RA+ positively selected. The source is a young man in good health. Some clones in this sample may be carry-over from other donors' samples.

J is TRBJ2-1 and V is TRBV18; the match to TRBD1 covers 10 bases. The CDR3 is 16 residues long. With V trimmed by 0 bases and J by 15 bases, 14 bases remained unmatched. CDR1 and CDR2 from the germline V gene are KGHSH and LQKENI. In DNA form, the CDR3 reads TGTGCCAGCTCACCACCGGGACAGGGGCCCATCAGGGGGTTGTTCTTC. Its translation: CASSPPGQGPIRGLFF.

This chain links TRBV28 with TRBJ2-2; no clear D. Germline V lookup: CDR1 MDHEN, CDR2 SYDVKM. Trimming stripped 3 bases from V and 5 bases from J, with 10 bases between. The CDR3 extends over 14 amino acids. CDR3 nucleotides: TGTGCCAGCAGTTTTATTGGGTTAACCGGGGAGCTGTTTTTT. It specifies CASSFIGLTGELFF.

V gene TRBV10-2 combines with J gene TRBJ2-5; D unresolved. Germline CDR1 reads WSHSY; CDR2 reads SAAADI. The CDR3 totals 18 residues. Trimming removed 4 bases from V and 6 bases from J, with 27 bases in between. CDR3 nucleotide sequence: TGCGCCAGCAGTGGTACCGCGTTACACCAATGGATTGAGAAGACCCAGTACTTC. It codes for CASSGTALHQWIEKTQYF.

The chain couples TRBV4-1 to TRBJ2-7; 7 bases line up with TRBD1. With 0 bases clipped from V and 2 bases from J, the junction kept 7 bases outside the gene matches. This CDR3 region has 16 residues. Per the germline V gene, CDR1 is MGHRA and CDR2 is YSYEKL. The CDR3 reads CASSQDDRDPTYEQYF. CDR3 nucleotide sequence: TGCGCCAGCAGCCAAGACGACAGGGACCCTACCTACGAGCAGTACTTC.

The CDR3 here is CASSPGPWAFF. CDR3 DNA sequence: TGTGCCAGCAGTCCGGGTCCTTGGGCTTTCTTT. V gene TRBV6-5 combines with J gene TRBJ1-1; D unresolved. The CDR3 has 11 amino acids. CDR1 MNHEY and CDR2 SVGAGI come from the germline V gene. V gave up 5 bases and J gave up 11 bases, with 12 bases separating them.

This clone appeared a single time. This chain connects TRBV10-3 to TRBJ1-5, with 7 nucleotides matching TRBD1. Germline CDR1 reads ENHRY; CDR2 reads SYGVKD. This CDR3 comprises 14 residues. The junction had 2 bases not matched to a gene; V was cut back by 1 base and J by 5 bases. The CDR3 sequence is CAISEWTGDQPQHF. CDR3 bases: TGTGCCATCAGTGAGTGGACAGGCGATCAGCCCCAGCATTTT.

This rearrangement joins TRBV7-9 to TRBJ1-1; 8 bases are a match to TRBD1. This CDR3 is built from 13 residues. Germline V gene sequence: CDR1 SEHNR, CDR2 FQNEAQ (reference sequence). V lost 5 bases to trimming and J lost 13 bases; unmatched junction nucleotides: 12. The CDR3 reads CASSLSSGTGIFF. The CDR3 bases are TGTGCCAGCAGCCTTTCCTCCGGGACAGGAATTTTCTTT. Complete variable domain (other parts from reference TRBV7-9 and TRBJ1-1): DTGVSQNPRHKITKRGQNVTFRCDPISEHNRLYWYRQTLGQGPEFLTYFQNEAQLEKSRLLSDRFSAERPKGSFSTLEIQRTEQGDSAMYLCASSLSSGTGIFFGQGTRLTVV.

The chain carries TRBV6-8 and TRBJ2-7; 10 nucleotides match TRBD2. The V gene's germline CDR1 is MNHGY and CDR2 SAAAGT. This CDR3 contains 16 residues. V dropped 5 bases and J dropped 1; count of bases not matched to a gene: 8. Here the CDR3 reads CASSPWTSGRSYEQYF. The CDR3 region has the DNA TGTGCCAGCAGTCCTTGGACTAGCGGACGATCCTACGAGCAGTACTTC.

The J gene is TRBJ2-2, the V gene TRBV7-9, with no clear D. This CDR3 contains 15 residues. CDR1 and CDR2 from the germline V gene are SEHNR and FQNEAQ (reference sequence). The V and J ends lost 5 bases and 3 bases respectively, with 13 bases between them. CDR3 residues: CASSPWTPYTGELFF. CDR3 coding DNA: TGTGCCAGCAGCCCGTGGACCCCCTACACCGGGGAGCTGTTTTTT.

CDR3 nucleotide sequence: TGTGCCAGCAGCTTAAGCCAGTCCTACGAGCAGTACTTC. It translates to CASSLSQSYEQYF. V is TRBV7-2 and J is TRBJ2-7; D unclear. Trimming left V 2 bases short and J 1 base short, with 6 bases between. Germline V gives CDR1 SGHTA, CDR2 FQGNSA. The CDR3 consists of 13 residues.

V is TRBV7-3 and J is TRBJ2-2; 7 positions match TRBD2. Germline CDR1 SGHTA, CDR2 FQGTGA. The CDR3 length is 15 residues. With 5 bases clipped from V and 7 bases from J, the junction kept 10 bases outside the gene matches. CDR3: CASSPRDYGDGELFF. CDR3 coding DNA: TGTGCCAGCAGCCCGAGGGACTATGGCGACGGGGAGCTGTTTTTT.

The V and J genes are TRBV5-1 and TRBJ2-5; 11 bases are a match to TRBD2. Germline assignment: CDR1 SGHRS and CDR2 YFSETQ. V gave up 4 bases and J gave up 5 bases; unmatched junction bases: 7. There are 15 residues in the CDR3. CDR3 bases: TGCGCCAGCAGCACGGGACTAGCGGATTGGGAGACCCAGTACTTC. Amino acid sequence: CASSTGLADWETQYF.

The chain combines TRBV30 with TRBJ1-2; 9 positions match TRBD1. CDR3 length: 17 amino acids. V was clipped by 2 bases and J by 6 bases; unmatched bases: 16. Per the germline V gene, CDR1 is GTSNPN and CDR2 is SVGIG (reference sequence). The CDR3, as DNA: TGTGCCTGGAGTCCTAAAGTAGGTTTGGGGACAGGGCATGGCTACACCTTC. Its protein product is CAWSPKVGLGTGHGYTF.

The J gene is TRBJ2-7, the V gene TRBV9; no clear D gene. Trimming took 7 bases from V and 1 from J, leaving 18 bases between them. CDR1 and CDR2 (germline): SGDLS, YYNGEE. The CDR3 consists of 15 residues. CDR3 coding DNA: TGTGCCAGCTTAGGCACCCTTGCACAATCCTACGAGCAGTACTTC. This encodes CASLGTLAQSYEQYF.

The chain joins TRBV11-3 to TRBJ2-1, with D possibly TRBD2 on 6 matching bases. Germline assignment: CDR1 SGHNT and CDR2 YENEEA. This CDR3 region has 16 residues. Trimming took off 5 bases at V and 4 bases at J, with 18 bases between the two ends. The CDR3 bases are TGTGCCAGCAGCGAGGACGGGGAGGTTAAATACAATGAGCAGTTCTTC. The encoded protein is CASSEDGEVKYNEQFF.

Points on this clone: The same CDR3 can be traced to other DNA sequences in this sample. V and J are TRBV7-3 and TRBJ2-1; TRBD2 aligns across 12 bases. This CDR3 spans 15 amino acids. The germline CDR1 and CDR2 sequences are SGHTA and FQGTGA. J was trimmed by 4 bases and V by 2 bases; bases with no gene match: 0. CDR3: CASSLLAGGYNEQFF. For the CDR3, the DNA is TGTGCCAGCAGCTTACTAGCGGGAGGGTACAATGAGCAGTTCTTC.

In this sample, this clone turned up once. This sequence joins TRBV11-2 and TRBJ2-1; tentative D call: TRBD1 (6 bases). The germline V gene has CDR1 SGHAT and CDR2 FQNNGV. The CDR3 spans 14 residues. Trimming cost V 1 base and J 8 bases, with 12 bases left between them. The CDR3: CASSLATGSHEQFF. The CDR3 DNA sequence: TGTGCCAGCAGCTTAGCTACAGGGTCCCATGAGCAGTTCTTC.

V is TRBV19 and J is TRBJ1-2; 7 bases are shared with TRBD1. The CDR3 covers 14 residues. Germline CDR1 and CDR2: LNHDA and SQIVND (reference sequence). The V segment lost 5 bases and the J segment 8 bases; nucleotides outside the gene matches: 11. CDR3 nucleotides: TGTGCCAGTAGTGGAGGAGGGGGCTTCAGAGGCTACACCTTC. Protein sequence: CASSGGGGFRGYTF.

J is TRBJ1-4 and V is TRBV5-1; D is perhaps TRBD1 (5 bases). The CDR3 is 16 amino acids. V lost 4 bases, J lost 8 bases, and 21 bases lay in between. The germline V gene encodes CDR1 SGHRS and CDR2 YFSETQ. CDR3 sequence: CASSPLSRGEGEKLFF. Written as DNA, the CDR3 is TGCGCCAGCAGCCCCCTTTCCCGGGGGGAGGGCGAAAAACTGTTTTTT.